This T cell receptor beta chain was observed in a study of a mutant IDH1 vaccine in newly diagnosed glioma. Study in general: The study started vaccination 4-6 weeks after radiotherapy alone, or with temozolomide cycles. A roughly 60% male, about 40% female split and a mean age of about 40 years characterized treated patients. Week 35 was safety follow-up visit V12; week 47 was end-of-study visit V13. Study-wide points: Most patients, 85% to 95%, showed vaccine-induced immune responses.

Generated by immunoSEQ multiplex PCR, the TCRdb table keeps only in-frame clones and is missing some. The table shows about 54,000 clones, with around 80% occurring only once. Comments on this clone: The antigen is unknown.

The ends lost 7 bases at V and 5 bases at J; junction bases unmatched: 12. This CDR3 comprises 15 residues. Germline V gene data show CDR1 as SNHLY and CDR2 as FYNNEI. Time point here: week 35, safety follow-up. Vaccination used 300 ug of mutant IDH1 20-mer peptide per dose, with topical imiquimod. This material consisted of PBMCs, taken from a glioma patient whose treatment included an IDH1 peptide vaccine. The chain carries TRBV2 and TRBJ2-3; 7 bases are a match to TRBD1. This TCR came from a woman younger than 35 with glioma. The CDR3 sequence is CASTLRKGAEDTQYF. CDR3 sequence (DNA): TGTGCCAGCACCCTAAGGAAGGGGGCCGAAGATACGCAGTATTTT.